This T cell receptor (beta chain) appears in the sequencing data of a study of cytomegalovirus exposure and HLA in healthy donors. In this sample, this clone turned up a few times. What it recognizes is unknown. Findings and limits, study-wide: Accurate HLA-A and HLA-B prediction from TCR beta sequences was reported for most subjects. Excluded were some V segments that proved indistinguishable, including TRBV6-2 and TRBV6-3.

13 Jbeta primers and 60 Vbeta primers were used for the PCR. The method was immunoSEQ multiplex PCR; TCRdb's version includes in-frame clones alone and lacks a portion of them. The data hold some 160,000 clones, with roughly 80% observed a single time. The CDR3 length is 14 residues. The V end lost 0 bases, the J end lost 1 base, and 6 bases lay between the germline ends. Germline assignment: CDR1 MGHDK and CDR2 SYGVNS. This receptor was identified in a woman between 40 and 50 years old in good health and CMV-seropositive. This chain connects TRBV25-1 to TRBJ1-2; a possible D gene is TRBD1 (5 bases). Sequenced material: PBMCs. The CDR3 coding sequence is TGTGCCAGCAGTGAATATAGGGGTAACTATGGCTACACCTTC. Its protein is CASSEYRGNYGYTF.